These 22 T cell receptor beta chains were all obtained from the same sample, sequenced in a study of T cell responses to AZD1222 COVID-19 vaccine. Using immunoSEQ multiplex PCR, the repertoire was profiled, and TCRdb retains in-frame clones only, with some absent. The data contain 150,000 to 200,000 clones, about 91% of them singletons. The sequencing here drew on peripheral blood, taken on day 0 of AZD1222 vaccination. These receptors all stem from an adult in good health.

The genes are TRBV4-3 and TRBJ2-7; tentatively, D is TRBD2 (6 bases). V gave up 0 bases and J gave up 3 bases, with 12 bases separating them. The V gene's germline CDR1 is LGHNA and CDR2 YSLEER. The CDR3 totals 15 residues. The CDR3 DNA is TGCGCCAGCAGCCAAGATCGGGCTAGCGTCTACGAGCAGTACTTC. This translates into CASSQDRASVYEQYF.

The chain couples TRBV3-1 (or the pseudogene TRBV3-2) to TRBJ2-6; TRBD1 matches 10 bases. The CDR3 totals 17 residues. V lost 5 bases and J lost 0; bases outside the gene matches: 4. Germline-derived CDR1 and CDR2 are LGHDT and YNNKEL (reference sequence). DNA of the CDR3: TGTGCCAGCAGCTGGGACAGGGGTCCCTCTGGGGCCAACGTCCTGACTTTC. Translated, it gives CASSWDRGPSGANVLTF.

CDR3 region: CASSPAPGTSGGWGTQYF. As DNA, the CDR3 is TGTGCCAGCAGCCCAGCACCCGGGACTAGCGGGGGGTGGGGGACCCAGTACTTC. The gene calls are TRBV4-2 and TRBJ2-5; 15 positions agree with TRBD2. Germline V gene lookup returns CDR1 LGHNA and CDR2 YNFKEQ. The CDR3 sequence is 18 residues long. V lost 4 bases and J lost 7; bases outside the gene matches: 13.

J is TRBJ2-1 and V is TRBV29-1, with TRBD2 identical over 9 bases. Germline V gives CDR1 SQVTM, CDR2 ANQGSEA. V trimming: 3 bases; J trimming: 4 bases; junction bases outside the gene matches: 7. This CDR3 is built from 15 residues. The CDR3: CSVESSGRIYNEQFF. CDR3 bases: TGCAGCGTTGAGAGTAGCGGGAGAATTTACAATGAGCAGTTCTTC.

This sequence joins TRBV2 and TRBJ2-4; D not resolved. This CDR3 is 14 amino acids long. The ends were cut back, 1 base at V and 7 bases at J, with 11 bases in the middle. CDR1 SNHLY and CDR2 FYNNEI come from the germline V gene. This CDR3 is CASSEDWLKNIQYF. The CDR3 nucleotides read TGTGCCAGCAGTGAAGATTGGCTGAAGAACATTCAGTACTTC.

Comment on this clone: The same CDR3 can be traced to other DNA sequences in this sample. Here the CDR3 reads CASSIGLAEYNEQFF. The CDR3 DNA sequence: TGTGCCAGTAGTATAGGACTAGCGGAATACAATGAGCAGTTCTTC. This chain joins TRBV19 and TRBJ2-1; the match to TRBD2 covers 9 bases. Losses at the gene ends were 1 base for V and 4 bases for J; bases not matched to a gene: 2. CDR1 LNHDA and CDR2 SQIVND come from the germline V gene (reference sequence). CDR3 length: 15 amino acids.

The J gene is TRBJ2-1, the V gene TRBV19; D possibly corresponds to TRBD2 (6 bases). Germline CDR1 LNHDA, CDR2 SQIVND (reference sequence). The CDR3 contains 13 residues. V lost 5 bases, J lost 7 bases, and 12 bases lay in between. The CDR3 sequence is CASSQFRENEQFF. In DNA form, the CDR3 reads TGTGCCAGTAGTCAATTTCGGGAGAATGAGCAGTTCTTC.

The rearrangement links TRBV10-2 to TRBJ1-5; D is unresolved. The V end was cut by 0 bases, the J end by 3 bases, with 6 bases between. The CDR3 runs 14 residues. From germline, CDR1 is WSHSY and CDR2 SAAADI. Here the CDR3 reads CASSESEVNQPQHF. CDR3 coding DNA: TGCGCCAGCAGTGAGTCGGAGGTCAATCAGCCCCAGCATTTT.

The chain recombines TRBV14 with TRBJ1-4; D perhaps matches TRBD1 (5 bases). Germline V gene data show CDR1 as SGHDN and CDR2 as FVKESK. The CDR3 is 15 residues long. V was pared by 3 bases and J by 10 bases, with 18 bases between. As DNA, the CDR3 is TGTGCCAGCAGCCACCCAGCGGGCGGTGGGGGAAAACTGTTTTTT. Translating gives CASSHPAGGGGKLFF.

The chain employs TRBV14 and TRBJ2-7; a possible D gene is TRBD1 (5 bases). From germline, CDR1 is SGHDN and CDR2 FVKESK. Trimming removed 6 bases at V and 7 bases at J, with 16 bases between. This CDR3 is 13 amino acids long. CDR3 nucleotides: TGTGCCAGCAGTCTCAGGGAAGATCTGGAGCAGTACTTC. Residues: CASSLREDLEQYF.

This clone was picked up one time. This rearrangement joins TRBV6-6 to TRBJ1-4; 10 positions agree with TRBD1. The CDR3 has 14 residues. Looked up from germline, CDR1 is MNHNY and CDR2 is SVGAGI (reference sequence). J lost 13 bases, V lost 5 bases, and 10 bases had no gene match. CDR3 nucleotide sequence: TGTGCCAGCAGTCCCCAGGGACAGGGGAAGGGACTGTTTTTT. It translates to CASSPQGQGKGLFF.

The chain links TRBV4-1 to TRBJ2-7, with 7 nucleotides matching TRBD1. Germline CDR1 is MGHRA and CDR2 is YSYEKL. This CDR3 has 16 residues. J was trimmed by 6 bases and V by 2 bases; bases with no gene match: 13. The CDR3 spells CASSQPRQGKWGEQYF. In nucleotides, the CDR3 is TGCGCCAGCAGCCAACCCAGACAGGGAAAATGGGGCGAGCAGTACTTC.

The J gene is TRBJ1-3, the V gene TRBV5-5, with D maybe TRBD1 (6 bases). The CDR3 runs to 14 residues. Germline-derived CDR1 and CDR2 are SGHKS and YYEKEE (reference sequence). Deletions cut 8 bases from V and 0 bases from J, with 12 bases between. The CDR3 bases are TGTGCCAGTAGGGGGGCAGACTCTGGAAACACCATATATTTT. It is translated as CASRGADSGNTIYF.

The rearrangement uses TRBV5-1 and TRBJ1-1, with a tentative D call TRBD1 (5 bases). The germline gives CDR1 SGHRS, CDR2 YFSETQ. Trimming shortened V by 1 base and J by 0 bases, and 10 bases separated the two germline ends. The CDR3 contains 15 residues. CDR3 in DNA: TGCGCCAGCAGCTTGTCCCCAGGGATGAACACTGAAGCTTTCTTT. Translation gives CASSLSPGMNTEAFF.

The chain has TRBV6-2 or TRBV6-3 and TRBJ2-6, with D perhaps TRBD1 (6 bases). CDR3 length equals 16 residues. Trimming took off 5 bases at V and 3 bases at J, with 14 bases between the two ends. From germline, CDR1 is MNHEY and CDR2 SVGEGT. CDR3 loop: CASSQEQGYGANVLTF. The CDR3 DNA reads TGTGCCAGCAGTCAAGAACAGGGTTATGGGGCCAACGTCCTGACTTTC.

V and J are TRBV11-2 and TRBJ2-1; a weak D match, TRBD2 (5 bases). CDR3 length equals 16 residues. Trimming left V 4 bases short and J 9 bases short, with 22 bases between. From germline, CDR1 is SGHAT and CDR2 FQNNGV. The CDR3, as DNA: TGTGCCAGCAGCTCTGAAAGGGAGTCTAGCCGGGGTGAGCAGTTCTTC. This encodes CASSSERESSRGEQFF.

The chain couples TRBV6-5 to TRBJ2-7, with 7 bases aligning to TRBD1. This CDR3 spans 15 amino acids. Per germline, CDR1 MNHEY and CDR2 SVGAGI. The junction had 6 bases not matched to a gene; V was cut back by 2 bases and J by 2 bases. The CDR3 bases are TGTGCCAGCAGTTACCAACAGGGGACCCCCTACGAGCAGTACTTC. Residues: CASSYQQGTPYEQYF.

The CDR3 region has the DNA TGTGCCAGCAGCAACAAGTGGGGGAATCAGCCCCAGCATTTT. Its translation: CASSNKWGNQPQHF. This chain links TRBV5-8 with TRBJ1-5, with a tentative D call TRBD1 (5 bases). From germline, CDR1 is SGHTS and CDR2 YDEGEE. V was trimmed by 4 bases and J by 4 bases, leaving 12 bases between them. This CDR3 has 14 residues.

This sequence joins TRBV27 and TRBJ1-2, with no clear D. From germline, CDR1 is MNHEY and CDR2 SMNVEV (reference sequence). Trimming took off 0 bases at V and 3 bases at J, with 5 bases between the two ends. The CDR3 consists of 13 residues. The CDR3 DNA sequence: TGTGCCAGCAGTTTATCGGCGGACTATGGCTACACCTTC. As protein: CASSLSADYGYTF.

The chain employs TRBV27 and TRBJ2-1, with D perhaps assigned TRBD1 or TRBD2 (6 bases each). The CDR3 is 12 amino acids. Germline V gene lookup returns CDR1 MNHEY and CDR2 SMNVEV (reference sequence). V lost 9 bases, J lost 4 bases, and 10 bases lay in between. The CDR3 nucleotides read TGTGCCAGTAAAGGGGGGTACAATGAGCAGTTCTTC. Encoded protein: CASKGGYNEQFF.

V gene TRBV6-6 combines with J gene TRBJ1-1; 8 positions agree with TRBD1. This CDR3 region has 13 residues. In germline, CDR1 is MNHNY, CDR2 SVGAGI (reference sequence). Trimming at V came to 5 bases and at J to 4 bases, leaving 3 bases not matched to a gene. The CDR3 loop is CASSPGGGTEAFF. The CDR3 region has the DNA TGTGCCAGCAGTCCAGGGGGCGGCACTGAAGCTTTCTTT.

The chain is built from TRBV11-1 and TRBJ1-6; D call uncertain. Germline CDR1 and CDR2: SGHAT and FQDESV (reference sequence). CDR3 length: 14 amino acids. Trimming stripped 1 base from V and 8 bases from J, with 9 bases between. The CDR3 region is CASSLDSRYSPLHF. Written as DNA, the CDR3 is TGTGCCAGCAGCTTAGACTCCAGATATTCACCCCTCCACTTT. The full variable domain, with the rest looked up from reference TRBV11-1 and TRBJ1-6, is EAEVAQSPRYKITEKSQAVAFWCDPISGHATLYWYRQILGQGPELLVQFQDESVVDDSQLPKDRFSAERLKGVDSTLKIQPAELGDSAMYLCASSLDSRYSPLHFGNGTRLTVT.